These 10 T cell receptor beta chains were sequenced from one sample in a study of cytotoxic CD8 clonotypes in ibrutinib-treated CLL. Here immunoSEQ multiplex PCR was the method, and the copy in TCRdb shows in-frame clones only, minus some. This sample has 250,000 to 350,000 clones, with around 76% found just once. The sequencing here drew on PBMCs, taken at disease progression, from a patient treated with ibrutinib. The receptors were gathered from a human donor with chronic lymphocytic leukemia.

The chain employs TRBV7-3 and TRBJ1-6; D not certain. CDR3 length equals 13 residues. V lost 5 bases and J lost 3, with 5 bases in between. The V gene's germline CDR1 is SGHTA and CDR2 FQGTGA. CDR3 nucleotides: TGTGCCAGCAGCCGCAACTATAATTCACCCCTCCACTTT. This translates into CASSRNYNSPLHF.

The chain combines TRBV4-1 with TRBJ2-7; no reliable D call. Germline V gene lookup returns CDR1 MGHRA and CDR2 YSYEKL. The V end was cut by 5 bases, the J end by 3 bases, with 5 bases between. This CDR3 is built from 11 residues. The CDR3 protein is CASSAGYEQYF. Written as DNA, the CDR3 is TGCGCCAGCAGCGCTGGCTACGAGCAGTACTTC.

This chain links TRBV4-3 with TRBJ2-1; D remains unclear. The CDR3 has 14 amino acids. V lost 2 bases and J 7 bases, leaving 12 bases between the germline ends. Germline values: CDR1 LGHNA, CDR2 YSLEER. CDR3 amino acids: CASSQTLLRNEQFF. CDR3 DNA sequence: TGCGCCAGCAGCCAAACCCTTCTAAGGAATGAGCAGTTCTTC.

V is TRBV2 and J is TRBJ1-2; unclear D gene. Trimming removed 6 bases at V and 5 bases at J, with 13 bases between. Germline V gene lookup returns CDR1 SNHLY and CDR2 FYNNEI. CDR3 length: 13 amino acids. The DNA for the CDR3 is TGTGCCAGCAGGGCACGGCAGTTTTATGGCTACACCTTC. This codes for CASRARQFYGYTF.

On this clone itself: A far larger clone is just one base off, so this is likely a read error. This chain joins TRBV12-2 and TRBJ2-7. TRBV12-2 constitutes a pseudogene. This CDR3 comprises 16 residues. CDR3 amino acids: CASSVGAGFSSYEQYF. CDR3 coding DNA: TGTGCCAGCAGCGTGGGGGCGGGGTTTAGCTCCTACGAGCAGTACTTC.

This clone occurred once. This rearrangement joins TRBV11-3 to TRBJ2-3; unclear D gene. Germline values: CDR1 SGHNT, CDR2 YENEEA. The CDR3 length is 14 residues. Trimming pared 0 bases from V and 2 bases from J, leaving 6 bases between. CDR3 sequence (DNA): TGTGCCAGCAGCTTAGATGGCAACACAGATACGCAGTATTTT. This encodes CASSLDGNTDTQYF. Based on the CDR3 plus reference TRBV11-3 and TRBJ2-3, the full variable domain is EAGVVQSPRYKIIEKKQPVAFWCNPISGHNTLYWYLQNLGQGPELLIRYENEEAVDDSQLPKDRFSAERLKGVDSTLKIQPAELGDSAVYLCASSLDGNTDTQYFGPGTRLTVL.

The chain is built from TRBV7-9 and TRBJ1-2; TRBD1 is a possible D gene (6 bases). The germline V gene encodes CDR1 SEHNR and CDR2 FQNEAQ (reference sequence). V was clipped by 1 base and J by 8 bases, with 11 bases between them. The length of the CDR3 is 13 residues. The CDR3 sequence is CASSLDRVGGYTF. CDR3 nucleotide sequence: TGTGCCAGCAGCTTAGACAGGGTCGGAGGCTACACCTTC.

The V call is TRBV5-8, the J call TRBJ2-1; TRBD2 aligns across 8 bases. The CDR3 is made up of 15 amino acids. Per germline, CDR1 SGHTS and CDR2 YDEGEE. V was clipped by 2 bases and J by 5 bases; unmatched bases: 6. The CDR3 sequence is CASSLAGARDNEQFF. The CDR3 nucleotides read TGTGCCAGCAGCTTAGCGGGGGCCAGAGACAATGAGCAGTTCTTC.

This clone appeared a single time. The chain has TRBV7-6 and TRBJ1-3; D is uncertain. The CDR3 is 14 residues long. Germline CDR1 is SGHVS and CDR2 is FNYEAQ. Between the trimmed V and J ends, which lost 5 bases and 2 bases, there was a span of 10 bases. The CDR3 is CASSPGPPGNTIYF. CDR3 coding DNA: TGTGCCAGCAGCCCTGGACCTCCTGGAAACACCATATATTTT.

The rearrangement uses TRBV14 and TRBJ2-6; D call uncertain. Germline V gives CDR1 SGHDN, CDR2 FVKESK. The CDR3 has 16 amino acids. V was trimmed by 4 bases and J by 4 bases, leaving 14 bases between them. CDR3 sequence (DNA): TGTGCCAGCAGCCCTGCCCTCTTGGCCGGGGCCAACGTCCTGACTTTC. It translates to CASSPALLAGANVLTF.